These 13 T cell receptor beta chains share one sample of origin, sequenced in a study of OX40 agonist ivuxolimab in advanced cancers. Measured with immunoSEQ multiplex PCR; TCRdb has only the in-frame clones, and not every one. The sample consists of 65,000 to 80,000 clones, 75% to 90% of them appearing once. This sample comprised CD4+ or CD8+ T cells sorted from blood, obtained in a trial of the OX40 agonist ivuxolimab. The receptors derive from an adult with an advanced solid tumor such as melanoma, head and neck, liver or kidney cancer.

This rearrangement joins TRBV7-2 to TRBJ2-3, with TRBD2 identical over 8 bases. The length of the CDR3 is 16 residues. Germline values: CDR1 SGHTA, CDR2 FQGNSA. The ends lost 5 bases at V and 6 bases at J; junction bases unmatched: 13. This chain's CDR3 is CASSPTSGPLGDTQYF. The CDR3, as DNA: TGTGCCAGCAGCCCAACTAGCGGTCCCCTGGGGGATACGCAGTATTTT.

The chain has TRBV7-9 and TRBJ2-3; weak D call: TRBD1 (6 bases). Germline V gene data show CDR1 as SEHNR and CDR2 as FQNEAQ (reference sequence). V was pared by 5 bases and J by 2 bases, with 20 bases between. The CDR3 runs 17 residues. CDR3: CASSQDRYYRVTDTQYF. The DNA for the CDR3 is TGTGCCAGCAGCCAAGACCGGTACTACAGGGTCACAGATACGCAGTATTTT.

The V and J genes are TRBV12-5 and TRBJ2-2; maybe TRBD1 (5 bases). The V end was cut by 4 bases, the J end by 0 bases, with 12 bases between. Germline assignment: CDR1 LGHNT and CDR2 FRNRAP. The CDR3 length is 16 residues. CDR3 sequence (DNA): TGTGCTAGTGGTTGGAGCTGGGGCCCGAACACCGGGGAGCTGTTTTTT. This translates into CASGWSWGPNTGELFF.

This clone turned up a few times. V and J are TRBV10-3 and TRBJ1-1; TRBD1 is a possible D gene (5 bases). Germline V gives CDR1 ENHRY, CDR2 SYGVKD. The ends were cut back, 0 bases at V and 6 bases at J, with 20 bases in the middle. The CDR3 has 17 residues. The chain's CDR3 is CAISESRSGEGDSEAFF. The CDR3, as DNA: TGTGCCATCAGTGAGTCAAGGAGCGGGGAAGGGGACTCTGAAGCTTTCTTT.

The gene calls are TRBV9 and TRBJ2-3; 7 bases agree with TRBD2. The junction had 12 bases not matched to a gene; V was cut back by 2 bases and J by 0 bases. CDR1 and CDR2 (germline): SGDLS, YYNGEE. There are 18 residues in the CDR3. CDR3 region: CASSVSGNLKPSTDTQYF. CDR3 DNA: TGTGCCAGCAGCGTGAGCGGGAACCTAAAACCTAGCACAGATACGCAGTATTTT.

CDR3 region: CAWSEGRDYGYTF. The DNA for the CDR3 is TGTGCCTGGAGTGAAGGCAGAGACTATGGCTACACCTTC. The gene calls are TRBV30 and TRBJ1-2; D gene ambiguous. The CDR3 has 13 amino acids. V was trimmed by 1 base and J by 3 bases, leaving 9 bases between them. Per the germline V gene, CDR1 is GTSNPN and CDR2 is SVGIG (reference sequence).

This clone was observed a few times. This chain connects TRBV20-1 to TRBJ1-1, with D hard to call. With 7 bases removed from V and 7 bases from J, the gap between germline ends came to 13 bases. The CDR3 has 11 amino acids. In germline, CDR1 is DFQATT, CDR2 SNEGSKA (reference sequence). The CDR3 DNA reads as TGCAGTGTTATGCCGGGTGGTGAAGCTTTCTTT. Its translation: CSVMPGGEAFF.

The chain joins TRBV9 to TRBJ2-2; 10 bases fit TRBD1. The junction had 4 bases not matched to a gene; V was cut back by 2 bases and J by 6 bases. This CDR3 is 15 amino acids long. CDR1 and CDR2 (germline): SGDLS, YYNGEE. This CDR3 is CASSVQGQGAGELFF. DNA of the CDR3: TGTGCCAGCAGCGTCCAAGGACAGGGGGCCGGGGAGCTGTTTTTT.

This clone was observed a handful of times. The genes are TRBV6-1 and TRBJ2-5; the D gene is possibly TRBD1 (5 bases). V lost 2 bases to trimming and J lost 2 bases, with 15 bases between them. CDR3 length: 16 residues. Germline V gene data show CDR1 as MNHNS and CDR2 as SASEGT. The CDR3 DNA reads as TGTGCCAGCAGTGAATTTATGAGACAGACTCAAGAGACCCAGTACTTC. This gives the protein CASSEFMRQTQETQYF.

This chain connects TRBV10-3 to TRBJ2-7; 8 bases line up with TRBD1. Germline V lookup: CDR1 ENHRY, CDR2 SYGVKD. The CDR3 has 13 residues. J was trimmed by 5 bases and V by 3 bases; bases with no gene match: 3. The CDR3 bases are TGTGCCATCAGTGAAACGACAGGGGACGAGCAGTACTTC. Amino acid sequence: CAISETTGDEQYF.

The J gene is TRBJ2-4, the V gene TRBV6-1; 10 bases are shared with TRBD1. Germline V gene data show CDR1 as MNHNS and CDR2 as SASEGT. J gave up 1 base and V 3 bases, and 3 bases lay outside the gene matches. The CDR3 runs 16 residues. CDR3 sequence (DNA): TGTGCCAGCAGTGACGAGGGACAGGGGGCCAAAAACATTCAGTACTTC. Protein product: CASSDEGQGAKNIQYF.

This clone was seen just once. This rearrangement joins TRBV18 to TRBJ2-3; TRBD2 agrees at 7 bases. Germline V gene data show CDR1 as KGHSH and CDR2 as LQKENI. The J segment lost 2 bases and the V segment lost 1 base, leaving 9 bases of the junction unmatched. The CDR3 consists of 17 residues. In nucleotides, the CDR3 is TGTGCCAGCTCACCACGCGGAGAAGCGGGAACCACAGATACGCAGTATTTT. Amino acid sequence: CASSPRGEAGTTDTQYF.

The chain employs TRBV11-3 and TRBJ2-7, with D possibly matching TRBD2 (6 bases). Germline loops: CDR1 SGHNT, CDR2 YENEEA. V was cut by 7 bases and J by 0 bases, with 19 bases left in between. This CDR3 region has 16 residues. The CDR3 DNA reads TGTGCCAGCACCCCAGGGCTGGGGAGGAGCTCCTACGAGCAGTACTTC. It yields the protein CASTPGLGRSSYEQYF.